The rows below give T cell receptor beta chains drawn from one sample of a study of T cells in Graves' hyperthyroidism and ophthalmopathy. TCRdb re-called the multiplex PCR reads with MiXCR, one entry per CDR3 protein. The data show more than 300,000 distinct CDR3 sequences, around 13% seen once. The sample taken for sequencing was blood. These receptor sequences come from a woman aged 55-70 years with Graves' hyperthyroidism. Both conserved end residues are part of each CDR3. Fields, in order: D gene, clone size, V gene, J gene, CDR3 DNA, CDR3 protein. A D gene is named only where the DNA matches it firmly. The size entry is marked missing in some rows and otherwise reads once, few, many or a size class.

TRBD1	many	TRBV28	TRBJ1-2	TGTGCCAGCAGTTCCGGGACAGGGGTCGGCGGCTACACCTTC	CASSSGTGVGGYTF
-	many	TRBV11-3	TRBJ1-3	TGTGCCAGCAGCCTAGACGGCCCCTCTGGAAACACCATATATTTT	CASSLDGPSGNTIYF
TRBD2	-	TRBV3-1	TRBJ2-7	TGTGCCAGTAGTGTGGGGGGGTACGAGCAGTACTTC	CASSVGGYEQYF
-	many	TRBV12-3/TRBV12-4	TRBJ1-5	TGTGCCAGCAGCTTCCAGGGGAGCAATCAGCCCCAGCATTTT	CASSFQGSNQPQHF
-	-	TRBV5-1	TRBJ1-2	TGCGCCAGCAGGGATACCTTTACTAACTATGGCTACACCTTC	CASRDTFTNYGYTF
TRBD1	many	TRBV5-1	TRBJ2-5	TGCGCCAGCAGCCCCACCGGACAGGAAGAGACCCAGTACTTC	CASSPTGQEETQYF
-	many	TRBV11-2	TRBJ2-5	TGTGCCAGCAGCTTAGATCGTGGGCTAGAGACCCAGTACTTC	CASSLDRGLETQYF
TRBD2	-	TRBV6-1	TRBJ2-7	TGTGCCATCGTAACTAGCGGGAAAAACTTATACGAGCAGTACTTC	CAIVTSGKNLYEQYF
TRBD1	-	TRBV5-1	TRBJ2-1	TGCGCCAGCAGCTTGGACGTACAGGGGGCAAAGTTCTTC	CASSLDVQGAKFF
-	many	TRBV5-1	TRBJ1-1	TGCGCCAGCAGCTTGCTGACGGCAAACACTGAAGCTTTCTTT	CASSLLTANTEAFF
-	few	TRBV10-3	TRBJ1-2	TGTGCCATCAGTGGATCGGGTGTCAGGGGCGCTAACTATGGCTACACCTTC	CAISGSGVRGANYGYTF
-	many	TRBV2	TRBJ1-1	TGTGCCAGCAGGCTGACAGGCGCAGCTTTCTTT	CASRLTGAAFF
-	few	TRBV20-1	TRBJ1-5	TGCAGTGCTAGGGTGGTGGGGATGAGTAATCAGCCCCAGCATTTT	CSARVVGMSNQPQHF
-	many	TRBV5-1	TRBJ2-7	TGCGCCAGCAGCTCCCGGGGGACCTACGAGCAGTACTTC	CASSSRGTYEQYF
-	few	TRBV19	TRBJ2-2	TGTGCCAGCAAAGACGTGGGACCCTCCGGGGAGCTGTTTTTT	CASKDVGPSGELFF
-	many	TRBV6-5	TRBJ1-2	TGTGCCAGCAGTTACCGAGGGTCCTCGGACTATGGCTACACCTTC	CASSYRGSSDYGYTF